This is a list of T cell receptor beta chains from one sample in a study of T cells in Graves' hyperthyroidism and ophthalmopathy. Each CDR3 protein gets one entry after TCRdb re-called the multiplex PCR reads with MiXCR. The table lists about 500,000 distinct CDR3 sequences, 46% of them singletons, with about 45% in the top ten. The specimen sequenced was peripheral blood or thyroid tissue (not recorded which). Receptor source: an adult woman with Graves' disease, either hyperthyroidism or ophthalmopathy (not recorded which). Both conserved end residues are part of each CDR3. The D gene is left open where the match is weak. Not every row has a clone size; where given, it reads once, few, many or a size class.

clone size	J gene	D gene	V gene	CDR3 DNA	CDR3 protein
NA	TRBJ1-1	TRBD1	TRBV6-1	TGTGCCAGCAGACCCCCAGGGGGCGTAGGGACTGAAGCTTTCTTT	CASRPPGGVGTEAFF
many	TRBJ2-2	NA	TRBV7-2	TGTGCCAGCAGCTTTGGGACATACACCGGGGAGCTGTTTTTT	CASSFGTYTGELFF
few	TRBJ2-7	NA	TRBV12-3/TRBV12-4	TGTGCCAGCAGCCGGATCGACGAGCAGTACTTC	CASSRIDEQYF
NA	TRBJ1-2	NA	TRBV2	TGTGCCAGCAGTGATGGGACCAGGGTTGGCTACACCTTC	CASSDGTRVGYTF
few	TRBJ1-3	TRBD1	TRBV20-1	TGCAGTGCTAGAGTTCTCCCGACAGGGGACCCTTCTAGCTCTGGAAACACCATATATTTT	CSARVLPTGDPSSSGNTIYF
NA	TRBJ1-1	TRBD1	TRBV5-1	TGCGCCAGCAGCTTGACAGGGGCCACTGAAGCTTTCTTT	CASSLTGATEAFF
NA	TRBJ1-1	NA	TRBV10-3	TGTGCCATCAGTGATGTCTGGAAACAAGAGAACACTGAAGCTTTCTTT	CAISDVWKQENTEAFF
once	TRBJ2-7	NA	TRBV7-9	TGTGCCAGCAGCCCCCCGGATAGGGGGGCCTACGAGCAGTACTTC	CASSPPDRGAYEQYF
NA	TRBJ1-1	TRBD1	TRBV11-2	TGTGCCAGCAGCGCCCGGGGACAGCCGAACACTGAAGCTTTCTTT	CASSARGQPNTEAFF
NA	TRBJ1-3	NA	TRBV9	TGTGCCAGCAGCGCATCAGGGGACGGAAACACCATATATTTT	CASSASGDGNTIYF
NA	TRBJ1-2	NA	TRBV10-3	TGTGCCATCACCGTCGACAGCAACTATGGCTACACCTTC	CAITVDSNYGYTF
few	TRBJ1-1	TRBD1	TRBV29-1	TGCAGCGGCGGGACAGGGGAAGACGGTGAAGCTTTCTTT	CSGGTGEDGEAFF
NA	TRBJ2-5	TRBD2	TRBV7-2	TGTGCCAGCAGCATCGGACTAGCGGGGCTGCAGGTTGGGACCCAGTACTTC	CASSIGLAGLQVGTQYF
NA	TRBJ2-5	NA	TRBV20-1	TGCAGTGCCCGAGGGACACGGGACCGCCAAGAGACCCAGTACTTC	CSARGTRDRQETQYF
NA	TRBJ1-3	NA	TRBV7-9	TGTGCCAGCATCCGACAGGCCAACTCTGGAAACACCATATATTTT	CASIRQANSGNTIYF
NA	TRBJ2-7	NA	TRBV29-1	TGCAGCCAAGGGGGGAACGAGCAGTACTTC	CSQGGNEQYF
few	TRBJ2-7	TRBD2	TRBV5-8	TGTGCCAGCAGCTACGGACTAGCCTACGAGCAGTACTTC	CASSYGLAYEQYF
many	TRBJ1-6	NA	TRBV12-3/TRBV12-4	TGTGCCAGCAGTTTAGTCGGGGGGGACCCGAATTCACCCCTCCACTTT	CASSLVGGDPNSPLHF
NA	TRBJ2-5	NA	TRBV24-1	TGTGCCACCAGTGCTGGGGGAAGCCAAGAGACCCAGTACTTC	CATSAGGSQETQYF
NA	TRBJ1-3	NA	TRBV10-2	TGCGCCAGTCAAGATTTTGGGTCTGGAAACACCATATATTTT	CASQDFGSGNTIYF
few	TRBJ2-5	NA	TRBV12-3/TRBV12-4	TGTGCCAGCAGTTTACGGGTGCAAGAGACCCAGTACTTC	CASSLRVQETQYF
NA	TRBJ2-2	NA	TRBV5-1	TGTGCCAGCAGCCCGGGAAGGGCGCGAACCGGGGAGCTGTTTTTT	CASSPGRARTGELFF
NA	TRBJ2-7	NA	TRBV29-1	TGCAGCCTAGAGCGGACCCTTAACTACGAGCAGTACTTC	CSLERTLNYEQYF
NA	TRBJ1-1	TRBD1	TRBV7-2	TGTGCCAGCTCCGGACAGGGGGAGACTGAAGCTTTCTTT	CASSGQGETEAFF
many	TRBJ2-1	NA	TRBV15	TGTGCCACCAGTTGGAGATACAATGAGCAGTTCTTC	CATSWRYNEQFF
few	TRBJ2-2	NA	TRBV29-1	TGCAGCGTTGTCTCCAGGGAGGACGGGGAGCTGTTTTTT	CSVVSREDGELFF
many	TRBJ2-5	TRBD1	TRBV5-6	TGTGCCAGCAGCCCGACAGGGGAAGAGACCCAGTACTTC	CASSPTGEETQYF
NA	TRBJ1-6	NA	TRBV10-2	TGCGCCAGCAGTGGCGGAGGCCAGTCACCCCTCCACTTT	CASSGGGQSPLHF
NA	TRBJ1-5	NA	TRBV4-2	TGTGCCAGCAGCCCACGCGGGGGGGAAGTCAATCAGCCCCAGCATTTT	CASSPRGGEVNQPQHF
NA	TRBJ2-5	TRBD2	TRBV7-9	TGTGCCAGCAGCCCGCGGACTAGCGGAAAAGAGACCCAGTACTTC	CASSPRTSGKETQYF
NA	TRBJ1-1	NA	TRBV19	TGTGCCAGTAAAAATAGGCAGGAAGCTTTCTTT	CASKNRQEAFF
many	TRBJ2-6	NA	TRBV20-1	TGCAGTGCTAGGTCCGGGACTGGGGCCAACGTCCTGACTTTC	CSARSGTGANVLTF
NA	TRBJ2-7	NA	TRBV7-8	TGTGCCAGCAGCCTCAGGGAGCCCTACGAGCAGTACTTC	CASSLREPYEQYF
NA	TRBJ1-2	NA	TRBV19	TGTGCCAGTAGTTCGGGACCCCGAGCAAATGGCTACACCTTC	CASSSGPRANGYTF
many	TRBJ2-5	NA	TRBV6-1	TGTGCCAGCACCATTGGGGACTACCAAGAGACCCAGTACTTC	CASTIGDYQETQYF
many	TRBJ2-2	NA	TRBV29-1	TGCAGCGTTGAACGGTCCGCGAACACCGGGGAGCTGTTTTTT	CSVERSANTGELFF
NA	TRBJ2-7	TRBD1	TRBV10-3	TGTGCCAGCAACTCTGGACAGGGGTCCGACGAGCAGTACTTC	CASNSGQGSDEQYF
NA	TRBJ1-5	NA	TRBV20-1	TGCAGTGCTAGGGTTCACAATAGCAATCAGCCCCAGCATTTT	CSARVHNSNQPQHF
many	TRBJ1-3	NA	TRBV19	TGTGCCAGTATCCCGGGACCGATCTCTGGAAACACCATATATTTT	CASIPGPISGNTIYF
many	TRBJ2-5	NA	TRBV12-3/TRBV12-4	TGTGCCAGCAGTCCCCTCGCGCGAGAGACCCAGTACTTC	CASSPLARETQYF
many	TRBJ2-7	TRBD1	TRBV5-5	TGTGCCAGCAGCTTGTCCAGGGGGCGCGGGGAGCAGTACTTC	CASSLSRGRGEQYF
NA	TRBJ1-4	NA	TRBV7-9	TGTGCCAGCACGTCCCTGTTGGGGGATGGACATAAAGGTGAAAAACTGTTTTTT	CASTSLLGDGHKGEKLFF
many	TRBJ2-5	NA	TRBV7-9	TGTGCCAGCAGTTCGACCCGGGGACAAGAGACCCAGTACTTC	CASSSTRGQETQYF
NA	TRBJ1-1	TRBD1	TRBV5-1	TGTGCCAGCAGCTCCAAGACAGGGGTACGCCCTGAAGCTTTCTTT	CASSSKTGVRPEAFF
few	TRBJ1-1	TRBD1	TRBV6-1	TGTGCCAGCACATTTGGGACAGCGGAGGGGTATGCTTTCTTT	CASTFGTAEGYAFF
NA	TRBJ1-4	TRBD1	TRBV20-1	TGCAGTGCTAGATCGACAGGGAGGGTTAATGAAAAACTGTTTTTT	CSARSTGRVNEKLFF
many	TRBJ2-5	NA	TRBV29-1	TGCAGCGGGACCCCATCGGGGGAGGAGACCCAGTACTTC	CSGTPSGEETQYF
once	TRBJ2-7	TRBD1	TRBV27	TGTGCCAGCAGTTTGTCCACAGGGGACGAGCAGTACTTC	CASSLSTGDEQYF
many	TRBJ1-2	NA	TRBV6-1	TGTGCCAGCAGTGAAAATTCAGGAGATGGCTACACCTTC	CASSENSGDGYTF
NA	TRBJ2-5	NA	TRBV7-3	TGTGCCAGCACCGGGCCGGACCAAGAGACCCAGTACTTC	CASTGPDQETQYF
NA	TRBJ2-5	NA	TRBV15	TGTGCCACCAGACAGGGTGATAGGGAAGAGACCCAGTACTTC	CATRQGDREETQYF
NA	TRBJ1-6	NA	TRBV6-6	TGTGCCAGCAGTTACGAAGCCGGAGGTGGGACACCCCTCCACTTT	CASSYEAGGGTPLHF
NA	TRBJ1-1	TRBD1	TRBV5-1	TGCGCCAGCAGCTTGAAGAGGGGACAGGGTCGAGCTTTCTTT	CASSLKRGQGRAFF
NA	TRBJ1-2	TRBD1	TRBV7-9	TGTGCCAGCAGCTACCAGGGGGCCAACTATGGCTACACCTTC	CASSYQGANYGYTF